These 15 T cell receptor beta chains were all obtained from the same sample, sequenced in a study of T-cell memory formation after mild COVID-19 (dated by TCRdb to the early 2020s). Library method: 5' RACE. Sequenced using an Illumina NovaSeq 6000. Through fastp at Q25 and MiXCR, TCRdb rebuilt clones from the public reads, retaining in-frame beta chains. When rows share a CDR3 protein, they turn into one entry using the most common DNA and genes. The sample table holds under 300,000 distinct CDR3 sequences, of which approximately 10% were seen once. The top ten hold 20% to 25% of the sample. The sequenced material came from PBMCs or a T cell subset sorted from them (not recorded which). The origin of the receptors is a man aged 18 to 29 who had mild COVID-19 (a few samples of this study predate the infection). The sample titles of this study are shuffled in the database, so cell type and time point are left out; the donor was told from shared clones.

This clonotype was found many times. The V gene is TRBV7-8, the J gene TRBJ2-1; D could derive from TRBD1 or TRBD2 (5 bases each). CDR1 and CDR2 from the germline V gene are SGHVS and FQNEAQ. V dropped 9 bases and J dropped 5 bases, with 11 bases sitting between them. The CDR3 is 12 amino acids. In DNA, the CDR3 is TGTGCCAGTACTGGGACCGACAATGAGCAGTTCTTC. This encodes CASTGTDNEQFF.

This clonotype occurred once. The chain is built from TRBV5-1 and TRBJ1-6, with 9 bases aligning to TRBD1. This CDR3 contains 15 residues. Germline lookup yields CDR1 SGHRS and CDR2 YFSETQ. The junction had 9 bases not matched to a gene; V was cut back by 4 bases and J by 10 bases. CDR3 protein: CASSRNTGGESPLHF. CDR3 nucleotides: TGCGCCAGCAGCAGAAATACAGGGGGCGAATCACCCCTCCACTTT.

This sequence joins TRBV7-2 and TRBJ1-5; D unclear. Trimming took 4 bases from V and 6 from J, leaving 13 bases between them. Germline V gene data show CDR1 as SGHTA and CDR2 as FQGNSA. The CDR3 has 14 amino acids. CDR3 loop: CASSSGRAPQPQHF. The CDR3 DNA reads TGTGCCAGCAGCTCGGGAAGGGCCCCTCAGCCCCAGCATTTT.

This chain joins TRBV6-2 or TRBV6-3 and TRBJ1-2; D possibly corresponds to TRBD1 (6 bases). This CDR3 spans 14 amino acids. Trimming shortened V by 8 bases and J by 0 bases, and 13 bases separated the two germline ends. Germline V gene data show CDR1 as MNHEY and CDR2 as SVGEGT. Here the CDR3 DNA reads TGTGCCAGCGCGCGGACAGCCTCTAACTATGGCTACACCTTC. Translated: CASARTASNYGYTF.

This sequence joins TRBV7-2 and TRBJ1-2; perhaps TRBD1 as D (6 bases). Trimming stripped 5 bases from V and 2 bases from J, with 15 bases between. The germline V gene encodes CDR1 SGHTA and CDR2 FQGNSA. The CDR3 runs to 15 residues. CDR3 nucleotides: TGTGCCAGCAGCCCATACAGGGAAGGAAACTATGGCTACACCTTC. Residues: CASSPYREGNYGYTF.

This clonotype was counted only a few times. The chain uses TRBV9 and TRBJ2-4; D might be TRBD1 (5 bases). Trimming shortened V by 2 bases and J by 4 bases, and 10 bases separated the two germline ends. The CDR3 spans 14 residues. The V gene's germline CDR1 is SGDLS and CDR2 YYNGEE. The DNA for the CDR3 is TGTGCCAGCAGCGTTAGAGACAGTAAAAACATTCAGTACTTC. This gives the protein CASSVRDSKNIQYF.

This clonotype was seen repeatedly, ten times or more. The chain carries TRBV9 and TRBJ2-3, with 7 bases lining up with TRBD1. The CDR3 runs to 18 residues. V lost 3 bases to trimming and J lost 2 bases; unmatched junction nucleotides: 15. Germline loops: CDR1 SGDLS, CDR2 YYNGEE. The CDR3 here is CASSATGTVSLVTDTQYF. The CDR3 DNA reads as TGTGCCAGCAGCGCCACCGGGACAGTATCTCTGGTCACAGATACGCAGTATTTT.

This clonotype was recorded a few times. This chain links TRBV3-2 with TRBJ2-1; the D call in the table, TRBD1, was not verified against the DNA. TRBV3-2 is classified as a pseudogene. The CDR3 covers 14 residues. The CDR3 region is CASPGGVVNNEQFF. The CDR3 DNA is TGTGCCAGCCCCGGGGGCGTCGTCAACAATGAGCAGTTCTTC.

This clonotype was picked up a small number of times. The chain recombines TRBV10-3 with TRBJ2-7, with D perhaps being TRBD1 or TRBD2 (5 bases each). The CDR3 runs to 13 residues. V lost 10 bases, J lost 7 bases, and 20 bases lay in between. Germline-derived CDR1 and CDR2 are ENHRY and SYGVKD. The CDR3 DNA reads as TGTGCCAGCTCTAGCTGGGACGTACCGGAGCAGTACGTC. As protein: CASSSWDVPEQYV.

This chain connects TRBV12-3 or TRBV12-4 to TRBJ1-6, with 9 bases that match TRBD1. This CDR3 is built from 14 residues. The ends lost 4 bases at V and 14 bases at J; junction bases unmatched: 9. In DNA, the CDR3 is TGTGCCAGCAGTTCCGGGACAGGGATATACGCCCTCCACTTT. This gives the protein CASSSGTGIYALHF.

CDR3: CASSITGAISYEQYF. In nucleotides, the CDR3 is TGTGCCAGCAGTATTACAGGGGCCATCTCCTACGAGCAGTACTTC. V gene TRBV6-1 combines with J gene TRBJ2-7; 7 bases are shared with TRBD1. The germline V gene encodes CDR1 MNHNS and CDR2 SASEGT. V shed 5 bases and J 0 bases; nucleotides not matched to a gene: 7. This CDR3 is built from 15 residues.

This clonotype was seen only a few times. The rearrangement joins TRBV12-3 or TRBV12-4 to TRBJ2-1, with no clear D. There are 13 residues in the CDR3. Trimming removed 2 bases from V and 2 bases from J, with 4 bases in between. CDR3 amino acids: CASSLLAYNEQFF. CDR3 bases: TGTGCCAGCAGTTTACTAGCCTACAATGAGCAGTTCTTC.

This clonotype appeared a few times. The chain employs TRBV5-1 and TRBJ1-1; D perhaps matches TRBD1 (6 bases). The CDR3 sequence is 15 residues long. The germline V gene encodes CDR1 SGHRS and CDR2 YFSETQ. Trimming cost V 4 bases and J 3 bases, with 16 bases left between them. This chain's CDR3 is CASSKLTGRDTEAFF. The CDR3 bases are TGCGCCAGCAGCAAATTAACAGGGAGAGACACTGAAGCTTTCTTT.

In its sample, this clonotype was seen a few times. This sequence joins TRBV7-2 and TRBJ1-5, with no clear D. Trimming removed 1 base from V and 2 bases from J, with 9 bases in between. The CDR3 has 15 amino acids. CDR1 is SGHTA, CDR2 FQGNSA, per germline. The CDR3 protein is CASSLVPRGNQPQHF. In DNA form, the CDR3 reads TGTGCCAGCAGCTTAGTCCCTAGGGGCAATCAGCCCCAGCATTTT.

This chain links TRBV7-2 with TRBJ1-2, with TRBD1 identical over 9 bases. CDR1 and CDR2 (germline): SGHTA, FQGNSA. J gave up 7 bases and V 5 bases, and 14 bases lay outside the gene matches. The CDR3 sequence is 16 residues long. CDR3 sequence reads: CASSPAGTGTGFGYTF. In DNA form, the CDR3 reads TGTGCCAGCAGCCCAGCCGGGACAGGGACAGGTTTTGGCTACACCTTC. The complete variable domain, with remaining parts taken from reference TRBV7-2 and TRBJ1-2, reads GAGVSQSPSNKVTEKGKDVELRCDPISGHTALYWYRQSLGQGLEFLIYFQGNSAPDKSGLPSDRFSAERTGGSVSTLTIQRTQQEDSAVYLCASSPAGTGTGFGYTFGSGTRLTVV.